A single sample is the source of the 11 T cell receptor beta chains below, sequenced in a study of early T cells in non-severe SARS-CoV-2 infection. One entry per CDR3 protein results from TCRdb running MiXCR on the 5' RACE reads. The top ten hold just over 6.5% of the sample, which has tens of thousands of distinct CDR3 sequences, about 4.4% seen once. Sequencing was performed on whole blood. The origin of the receptors is an adult who was a healthcare worker with PCR-confirmed SARS-CoV-2 infection or an uninfected control (not recorded which).

This clonotype is labeled as medium-sized (0.01 to 0.1%). The chain combines TRBV28 with TRBJ2-5; unclear D gene. Trimming removed 2 bases from V and 3 bases from J, with 4 bases in between. CDR3 length: 12 amino acids. Germline CDR1 is MDHEN and CDR2 is SYDVKM. In DNA form, the CDR3 reads TGTGCCAGCAGTTTAATGGAAGAGACCCAGTACTTC. This translates into CASSLMEETQYF.

The sample holds a few counts of this clonotype. An end of the junction differs from the germline gene, which may be a read error. This rearrangement joins TRBV11-3 to TRBJ2-1; D might be TRBD1 (5 bases). This CDR3 contains 13 residues. Germline V CDR1 and CDR2: SGHNT, YENEEA. The CDR3 coding sequence is TGTGCCAGCAGCCGAGCCGACAGCAATGATCAGTTCTTC. It codes for CASSRADSNDQFF.

This clonotype was seen many times. CDR3 DNA sequence: TGCGCCAGCAGGGGCCTTAAGGGTCCCCTGGGGTCACCCCTCCACTTT. Amino acid sequence: CASRGLKGPLGSPLHF. V usage is TRBV4-1 and J usage is TRBJ1-6; D unresolved. The CDR3 has 16 residues. CDR1 and CDR2 (germline): MGHRA, YSYEKL. Trimming removed 6 bases from V and 10 bases from J, with 22 bases in between.

This clonotype was counted between two and nine times. CDR3 sequence: CASSLGQARSPLHF. In DNA, the CDR3 is TGCGCCAGCAGCCTGGGACAGGCAAGATCACCCCTCCACTTT. J is TRBJ1-6 and V is TRBV5-1; TRBD1 matches at 8 bases. V shed 4 bases, J shed 10 bases, and the junction held 7 bases outside the gene matches. CDR3 length: 14 amino acids. The germline V gene has CDR1 SGHRS and CDR2 YFSETQ.

This clonotype was seen a few times. The chain recombines TRBV6-1 with TRBJ1-1, with D uncertain. Germline V gene sequence: CDR1 MNHNS, CDR2 SASEGT. CDR3 length: 13 residues. V gave up 4 bases and J gave up 5 bases, with 11 bases separating them. The CDR3 DNA sequence: TGTGCCAGCAGTGGCCAGGTCGGGACTGAAGCTTTCTTT. Amino acids: CASSGQVGTEAFF.

This clonotype was counted ten times or more. This rearrangement joins TRBV28 to TRBJ2-4, with D possibly being TRBD1 (6 bases). Trimming cost V 2 bases and J 8 bases, with 16 bases left between them. Per germline, CDR1 MDHEN and CDR2 SYDVKM. CDR3 length equals 15 residues. CDR3 sequence: CASSLRKQGGHIQYF. In DNA form, the CDR3 reads TGTGCCAGCAGTTTAAGGAAACAGGGTGGCCACATTCAGTACTTC.

This clonotype has only a few counts. The gene calls are TRBV5-1 and TRBJ2-7; D uncertain. The CDR3 is 13 residues long. Per the germline V gene, CDR1 is SGHRS and CDR2 is YFSETQ. V lost 4 bases and J lost 0, with 8 bases in between. DNA of the CDR3: TGCGCCAGCAGCCGAACAGACTCCTACGAGCAGTACTTC. Translation gives CASSRTDSYEQYF.

The chain employs TRBV27 and TRBJ2-3; 8 positions agree with TRBD1. The CDR3 totals 17 residues. V shed 4 bases, J shed 3 bases, and the junction held 12 bases outside the gene matches. Germline V gives CDR1 MNHEY, CDR2 SMNVEV (reference sequence). The CDR3 region has the DNA TGTGCCAGCAGTTACAAATTGGGGACAGGTTGGACAGATACGCAGTATTTT. The encoded protein is CASSYKLGTGWTDTQYF.

This clonotype was seen many times. The V and J genes are TRBV6-5 and TRBJ1-2; D remains ambiguous. Looked up from germline, CDR1 is MNHEY and CDR2 is SVGAGI. The V and J ends lost 5 bases and 2 bases respectively, with 18 bases between them. CDR3 length equals 16 residues. For the CDR3, the DNA is TGTGCCAGCAGTAAGAAATTCGCCTCCACGAACTATGGCTACACCTTC. Its protein product is CASSKKFASTNYGYTF.

This clonotype was observed a few times. The chain links TRBV6-1 to TRBJ2-1; the D gene is possibly TRBD1 (5 bases). V shed 2 bases and J shed 9 bases, with 23 bases lying between them. This CDR3 is built from 17 residues. The germline V gene has CDR1 MNHNS and CDR2 SASEGT. As DNA, the CDR3 is TGTGCCAGCAGTGAAATTTCCTCGCTGGAGTACGACAGTGAGCAGTTCTTC. Encoded protein: CASSEISSLEYDSEQFF.

V and J are TRBV7-2 and TRBJ2-1; D is unresolved. Germline V gene sequence: CDR1 SGHTA, CDR2 FQGNSA. This CDR3 comprises 15 residues. Trimming cost V 4 bases and J 4 bases, with 14 bases left between them. The CDR3 DNA reads TGTGCCAGCAGCTCCGCACTACCAACGTACAATGAGCAGTTCTTC. Amino acid sequence: CASSSALPTYNEQFF.